This TCR beta chain was sequenced during a study of T cells in Graves' hyperthyroidism and ophthalmopathy (dated by TCRdb to between 2019 and 2020). For context, the study as a whole: TCR V-J signatures able to tell the groups apart were searched for in a discovery cohort of approximately 95 patients, of whom around 43 had Graves' ophthalmopathy and roughly 58 had stable Graves' hyperthyroidism. The study also compared thyroid tissue and blood T-cell repertoires from several Graves' hyperthyroidism patients. The paper describes TCR Vbeta CDR3 sequencing of 140 or so peripheral blood samples, made up of approximately 40 ophthalmopathy patients, around 78 hyperthyroidism patients and 17 progressor patients. After sampling, hyperthyroidism patients received methimazole starting at 30 mg daily, and ophthalmopathy patients received high-dose intravenous methylprednisolone. The 95 to 100 discovery patients were randomly split 7:3 into training and test sets. Prospective prediction of ophthalmopathy was tested in an independent validation cohort consisting of about 19 hyperthyroidism patients and some 15 patients who later progressed to ophthalmopathy. Overall study outcomes, separate from this receptor: Sample size was not statistically predetermined, and blinding of investigators to group allocation was not performed. In validation, progression to ophthalmopathy was predicted by the model with 55% to 71% sensitivity and just over 72% specificity, a median of about 6.8 months before onset. Most expanded thyroid clonotypes (frequency above 0.001) were also found in blood, which suggests that blood repertoires may mirror thyroid immune responses. A 13 V-J signature model separated ophthalmopathy from stable hyperthyroidism, with around 91% sensitivity and about 81% specificity in cross-validation and 80%/75% in testing.

The TCR beta CDR3 regions were amplified from the RNA transcripts. A first-round RT-PCR of the TCR CDR3 used the HTBI primer set with the Qiagen OneStep RT-PCR kit. Libraries were constructed in a second round of multiplex PCR, after which size selection and purification were carried out. The libraries were sequenced on an Illumina HiSeq2000 using paired-end 100 bp reads. Per the authors' processing: SOAPnuke was used to process the raw data, throwing out any read that contained adapters or uncalled bases, had a mean Phred below 15, or lacked an exact constant-primer or identifier match. COPE v1.2.5 was used to merge the high-quality paired reads, and each unique nucleotide sequence was defined as a clonotype. MiTCR v1.1 was used to align the clonotypes against IMGT TRBV, TRBD and TRBJ reference segments. Analysis was restricted to V-J combinations with a frequency above 0.0001, which covered roughly 99% of repertoires. The TCS score was defined as F50 (clonal expansion) divided by E x V (chaos), with BLOSUM62-based TCRdist calculated between CDR3 peptides within each V-J. Welch's t-statistics and random forest reduced around 510 V-J features to around 14, which were used in a naive Bayes classifier (R e1071). The similarity between thyroid and blood repertoires was quantified using the Morisita-Horn index. The public sequencing data were trimmed at Q25 with fastp and processed into clonotypes with MiXCR by TCRdb, which kept only in-frame beta chains. Identical CDR3 proteins give one entry, which carries the most common genes and DNA. V and J calls and clone size were set by TCRdb, not the authors. This sample has roughly 570,000 distinct CDR3 sequences in its table, and around 42% of those were observed once. Around 8% of the sample is in the top ten clones.

This clonotype was detected many times. There is no known antigen for this receptor. Base qualities are missing; no much larger clone stands one base away. Stable Graves' hyperthyroidism was defined as the absence of progression to ophthalmopathy over 18 months of follow-up. Hyperthyroidism patients were newly diagnosed, with disease duration under 2 months, and aged 18 to 65 years. Exclusion was applied to patients with uncontrolled infections, other autoimmune diseases, pregnancy or lactation. Diagnoses were established on the basis of clinical symptoms, serum thyroxine and TRAb, thyroid ultrasound, and orbital computed tomography. Total RNA was extracted with Trizol reagent, and quality was checked on an Agilent 2100 Bioanalyzer. This receptor was obtained from a woman aged 18-29 years with Graves' hyperthyroidism. Sequencing was carried out using peripheral blood or thyroid tissue (not recorded which).

The nucleotides are TGTGCCAACGGACTAGCGTGGGAGACCCAGTACTTC. Translated, this gives CANGLAWETQYF. This sequence uses TRBV2 and TRBJ2-5, and TRBD2 aligns with 9 junction nucleotides. The CDR1 and CDR2 encoded by the germline V gene are SNHLY and FYNNEI. Spanning cysteine to phenylalanine, the CDR3 consists of 12 amino acids. The only DNA kept is the CDR3, 36 bases in frame from the first base. The germline V and J ends show losses of 10 bases and 5 bases respectively, and no gene match explains 5 bases of the junction.